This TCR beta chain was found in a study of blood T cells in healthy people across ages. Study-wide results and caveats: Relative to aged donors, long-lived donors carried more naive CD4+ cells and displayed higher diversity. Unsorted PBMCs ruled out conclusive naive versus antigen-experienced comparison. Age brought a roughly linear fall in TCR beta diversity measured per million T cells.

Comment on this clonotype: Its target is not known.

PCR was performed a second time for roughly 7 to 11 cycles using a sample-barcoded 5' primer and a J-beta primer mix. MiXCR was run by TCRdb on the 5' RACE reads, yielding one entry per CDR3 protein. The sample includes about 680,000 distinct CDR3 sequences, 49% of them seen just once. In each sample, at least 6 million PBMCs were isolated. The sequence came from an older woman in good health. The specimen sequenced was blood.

The CDR3 spells CASTLLGYNEQFF. CDR3 coding DNA: TGTGCCAGCACCCTGTTAGGCTACAATGAGCAGTTCTTC. The gene calls are TRBV6-6 and TRBJ2-1; D ambiguous. CDR1 and CDR2 from the germline V gene are MNHNY and SVGAGI (reference sequence). The CDR3 sequence is 13 residues long. Trimming shortened V by 7 bases and J by 3 bases, and 10 bases separated the two germline ends.